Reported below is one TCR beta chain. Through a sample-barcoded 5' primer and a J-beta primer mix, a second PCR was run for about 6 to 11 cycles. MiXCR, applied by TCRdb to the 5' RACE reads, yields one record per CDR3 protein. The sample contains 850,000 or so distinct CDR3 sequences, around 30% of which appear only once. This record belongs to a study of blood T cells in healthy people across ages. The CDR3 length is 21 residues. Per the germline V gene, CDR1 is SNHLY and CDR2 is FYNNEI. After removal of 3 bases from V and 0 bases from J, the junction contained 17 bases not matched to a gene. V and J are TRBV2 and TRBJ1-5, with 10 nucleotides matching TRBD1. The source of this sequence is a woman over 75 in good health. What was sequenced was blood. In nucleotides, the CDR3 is TGTGCCAGCAGTGAGATGGGCTTCTCCGGGACAGGGGCTTATAGCAATCAGCCCCAGCATTTT. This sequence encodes CASSEMGFSGTGAYSNQPQHF.